Listed below are T cell receptor beta chains from one sample, sequenced in a study of blood T cell repertoires in COVID-19. The assay was immunoSEQ multiplex PCR, and TCRdb's table has in-frame clones only and misses some. The sample has around 160,000 clones, approximately 80% seen once. The sequencing sample was made of PBMCs or T cells enriched from blood (not recorded which). All receptors derive from a woman in her sixties or seventies who had recovered from COVID-19. Both conserved end residues are part of each CDR3. The D gene is left open where the match is weak. Clone size appears in some rows only: once, few, many, or a class for an expanded clone.

D gene: TRBD2; clone size: once; J gene: TRBJ2-7; V gene: TRBV27; CDR3 DNA: TGTGCCAGCAGTTTATCGGCGGGAGAGATCTACGAGCAGTACTTC; CDR3 protein: CASSLSAGEIYEQYF
D gene: TRBD2; clone size: NA; J gene: TRBJ2-1; V gene: TRBV7-2; CDR3 DNA: TGTGCCAGCAGCCTACTAGCGGGGGTGAACAATGAGCAGTTCTTC; CDR3 protein: CASSLLAGVNNEQFF
D gene: NA; clone size: NA; J gene: TRBJ1-5; V gene: TRBV28; CDR3 DNA: TGTGCCAGCATGCGGACGGGACTCAGCTATCAGCCCCAGCATTTT; CDR3 protein: CASMRTGLSYQPQHF
D gene: TRBD1; clone size: NA; J gene: TRBJ1-2; V gene: TRBV18; CDR3 DNA: TGTGCCAGCTCACCACCCGACGACAGGGCCGGGGGCTACACCTTC; CDR3 protein: CASSPPDDRAGGYTF
D gene: TRBD2; clone size: NA; J gene: TRBJ2-3; V gene: TRBV3-1/TRBV3-2; CDR3 DNA: TGTGCCAGCAGCCAAGCTAGCGGGAGGTGGATGGATACGCAGTATTTT; CDR3 protein: CASSQASGRWMDTQYF
D gene: TRBD1; clone size: NA; J gene: TRBJ1-3; V gene: TRBV28; CDR3 DNA: TGTGCCAGCAGGGAGCCGGGACAGGGCGGAAACACCATATATTTT; CDR3 protein: CASREPGQGGNTIYF
D gene: TRBD1; clone size: few; J gene: TRBJ2-7; V gene: TRBV24-1; CDR3 DNA: TGTGCCACCAGTGACCCAGGGACAGGTCGGGCGTACTTC; CDR3 protein: CATSDPGTGRAYF
D gene: TRBD1; clone size: NA; J gene: TRBJ1-1; V gene: TRBV6-5; CDR3 DNA: TGTGCCAGCAGTTACGGGCAGGGGGCACCTAACACTGAAGCTTTCTTT; CDR3 protein: CASSYGQGAPNTEAFF
D gene: TRBD2; clone size: NA; J gene: TRBJ2-3; V gene: TRBV11-2; CDR3 DNA: TGTGCCAGCAGCTTACTAGCGGGGGGGCCTCAGTATACGCAGTATTTT; CDR3 protein: CASSLLAGGPQYTQYF
D gene: NA; clone size: NA; J gene: TRBJ1-1; V gene: TRBV11-1; CDR3 DNA: TGTGCCAGCAGCTTAGGGGGCCCGCCGGACACTGAAGCTTTCTTT; CDR3 protein: CASSLGGPPDTEAFF
D gene: TRBD2; clone size: NA; J gene: TRBJ2-1; V gene: TRBV10-3; CDR3 DNA: TGTGCCATCAGGAACAGCGGGATTCTGGACAATGAGCAGTTCTTC; CDR3 protein: CAIRNSGILDNEQFF
D gene: TRBD2; clone size: NA; J gene: TRBJ2-7; V gene: TRBV10-2; CDR3 DNA: TGCGTCAGCAGTGAGTGGGGTAGCGGGGGTTCCTACGAGCAGTACTTC; CDR3 protein: CVSSEWGSGGSYEQYF
D gene: NA; clone size: NA; J gene: TRBJ1-3; V gene: TRBV5-3; CDR3 DNA: TGTGCCAGAAGCTTTTCACTCTCTGGAAACACCATATATTTT; CDR3 protein: CARSFSLSGNTIYF
D gene: TRBD1; clone size: NA; J gene: TRBJ1-2; V gene: TRBV7-9; CDR3 DNA: TGTGCCAGCAGCTTGCAGACAGGGGACTATGGCTACACCTTC; CDR3 protein: CASSLQTGDYGYTF
D gene: TRBD2; clone size: NA; J gene: TRBJ2-3; V gene: TRBV6-4; CDR3 DNA: TGTGCCAGCAGTGCGGGGGGTGGTACGCAGTATTTT; CDR3 protein: CASSAGGGTQYF
D gene: NA; clone size: NA; J gene: TRBJ1-1; V gene: TRBV6-5; CDR3 DNA: TGTGCCAGCACCCTGGCCGAGGCTATGAACACTGAAGCTTTCTTT; CDR3 protein: CASTLAEAMNTEAFF
D gene: TRBD1; clone size: few; J gene: TRBJ1-1; V gene: TRBV10-2; CDR3 DNA: TGCGCCAGCAGGCAGGGGGCTCTGAACACTGAAGCTTTCTTT; CDR3 protein: CASRQGALNTEAFF
D gene: TRBD2; clone size: NA; J gene: TRBJ2-3; V gene: TRBV11-2; CDR3 DNA: TGTGCCAGCAGCCTAAGGAGGGCGGGGGGTCCCAGGGATACGCAGTATTTT; CDR3 protein: CASSLRRAGGPRDTQYF
D gene: TRBD1; clone size: NA; J gene: TRBJ1-4; V gene: TRBV6-5; CDR3 DNA: TGTGCCAGCAGTTACTCGATCTTACAGGGGAATGAAAAACTGTTTTTT; CDR3 protein: CASSYSILQGNEKLFF
D gene: NA; clone size: NA; J gene: TRBJ2-7; V gene: TRBV28; CDR3 DNA: TGTGCCAGCAGTACCCACCGATGGGGGGAACGAACCTACGAGCAGTACTTC; CDR3 protein: CASSTHRWGERTYEQYF
D gene: NA; clone size: NA; J gene: TRBJ2-1; V gene: TRBV5-6; CDR3 DNA: TGTGCCAGCAGCCTTGGACAGTTAACCTACAATGAGCAGTTCTTC; CDR3 protein: CASSLGQLTYNEQFF
D gene: TRBD1; clone size: once; J gene: TRBJ2-7; V gene: TRBV6-5; CDR3 DNA: TGTGCCAGTGCTCGGACAGGGGGATTTTACGAGCAGTACTTC; CDR3 protein: CASARTGGFYEQYF
D gene: TRBD2; clone size: NA; J gene: TRBJ2-2; V gene: TRBV2; CDR3 DNA: TGTGCCAGCAGGGTCGCTAGCGGGAGGGGCGGGGAGCTGTTTTTT; CDR3 protein: CASRVASGRGGELFF
D gene: NA; clone size: NA; J gene: TRBJ2-5; V gene: TRBV6-2/TRBV6-3; CDR3 DNA: TGTGCCACCAGCGGTTTGCGGGAGACCCAGTACTTC; CDR3 protein: CATSGLRETQYF
D gene: NA; clone size: NA; J gene: TRBJ1-5; V gene: TRBV19; CDR3 DNA: TGTGCCAGTAGTTCCCGGACAGAGGATCAGCCCCAGCATTTT; CDR3 protein: CASSSRTEDQPQHF
D gene: TRBD1; clone size: once; J gene: TRBJ2-3; V gene: TRBV3-1/TRBV3-2; CDR3 DNA: TGTGCCAGCAGCCACGGGACAGGGGGCCCAGATACGCAGTATTTT; CDR3 protein: CASSHGTGGPDTQYF
D gene: TRBD1; clone size: NA; J gene: TRBJ2-7; V gene: TRBV27; CDR3 DNA: TGTGCCAGCAGTCCCCCGGGACAGGATTTTGGCTACGAGCAGTACTTC; CDR3 protein: CASSPPGQDFGYEQYF
D gene: NA; clone size: NA; J gene: TRBJ1-4; V gene: TRBV5-4; CDR3 DNA: TGTGCCAGCAGCGTGGGGGGGCCCGAAAAACTGTTTTTT; CDR3 protein: CASSVGGPEKLFF
D gene: NA; clone size: NA; J gene: TRBJ2-7; V gene: TRBV4-2; CDR3 DNA: TGTGCCAGCAGCCAAAGAGGGGGGGCAACCTACGAGCAGTACTTC; CDR3 protein: CASSQRGGATYEQYF
D gene: TRBD2; clone size: NA; J gene: TRBJ2-7; V gene: TRBV28; CDR3 DNA: TGTGCCAGCAGTTCTCCAGCGGGGGTCTCCTACGAGCAGTACTTC; CDR3 protein: CASSSPAGVSYEQYF
D gene: TRBD2; clone size: NA; J gene: TRBJ2-2; V gene: TRBV5-5; CDR3 DNA: TGTGCCAGCAGCTGGCGGTTCTTGGGACTAGCGGTAAACACCGGGGAGCTGTTTTTT; CDR3 protein: CASSWRFLGLAVNTGELFF
D gene: TRBD2; clone size: NA; J gene: TRBJ2-7; V gene: TRBV3-1/TRBV3-2; CDR3 DNA: TGTGCCAGCAGCCAGGACATTAGCGGGGCCATCTCCGAGCAGTACTTC; CDR3 protein: CASSQDISGAISEQYF
D gene: NA; clone size: NA; J gene: TRBJ2-3; V gene: TRBV5-6; CDR3 DNA: TGTGCCAGCAGCCACCGGGGGGCAGGGGATACGCAGTATTTT; CDR3 protein: CASSHRGAGDTQYF
D gene: TRBD1; clone size: NA; J gene: TRBJ1-5; V gene: TRBV29-1; CDR3 DNA: TGCAGCGGGGCGACAGGGGTCAATCAGCCCCAGCATTTT; CDR3 protein: CSGATGVNQPQHF
D gene: TRBD2; clone size: NA; J gene: TRBJ2-1; V gene: TRBV7-9; CDR3 DNA: TGTGCCAGCAGTGGGCTAGCGGCCCTTATGTCTGCTGGCAATGAGCAGTTCTTC; CDR3 protein: CASSGLAALMSAGNEQFF
D gene: TRBD1; clone size: NA; J gene: TRBJ1-5; V gene: TRBV29-1; CDR3 DNA: TGCAGCGTTGGGGGACAGGGTAGTCAGCCCCAGCATTTT; CDR3 protein: CSVGGQGSQPQHF
D gene: NA; clone size: NA; J gene: TRBJ1-2; V gene: TRBV29-1; CDR3 DNA: TGCAGCGCCCGGGAGGACGACTATGGCTACACCTTC; CDR3 protein: CSAREDDYGYTF
D gene: TRBD1; clone size: NA; J gene: TRBJ2-3; V gene: TRBV4-1; CDR3 DNA: TGCGCCAGCAGAACAGGACAGGGACGGGATACGCAGTATTTT; CDR3 protein: CASRTGQGRDTQYF
D gene: NA; clone size: NA; J gene: TRBJ1-1; V gene: TRBV28; CDR3 DNA: TGTGCCAGCATCACACACGGGGGGGGCAACACTGAAGCTTTCTTT; CDR3 protein: CASITHGGGNTEAFF
D gene: TRBD1; clone size: NA; J gene: TRBJ1-4; V gene: TRBV5-1; CDR3 DNA: TGCGCCAGCAGCTTGGCGCAGGGGGCCAATGAAAAACTGTTTTTT; CDR3 protein: CASSLAQGANEKLFF
D gene: NA; clone size: NA; J gene: TRBJ2-7; V gene: TRBV29-1; CDR3 DNA: TGCAGCGTTGACACAGGTCAGGGCAACGAGCAGTACTTC; CDR3 protein: CSVDTGQGNEQYF
D gene: TRBD1; clone size: NA; J gene: TRBJ1-2; V gene: TRBV12-3/TRBV12-4; CDR3 DNA: TGTGCCAGCAGCCCCCCCGGACAGGCTGGCTACACCTTC; CDR3 protein: CASSPPGQAGYTF
D gene: NA; clone size: NA; J gene: TRBJ1-3; V gene: TRBV27; CDR3 DNA: TGTGCCAGCAGTTTATGGGAGGGGGTGGGAAACACCATATATTTT; CDR3 protein: CASSLWEGVGNTIYF
D gene: NA; clone size: NA; J gene: TRBJ2-7; V gene: TRBV28; CDR3 DNA: TGTGCCAGCAGTTCCGCGGGACTCCCCTCCTTCGAGCAGTACTTC; CDR3 protein: CASSSAGLPSFEQYF
D gene: NA; clone size: few; J gene: TRBJ1-1; V gene: TRBV21-1; CDR3 DNA: TGTGCCAGCAGCAAAGAGGTGCTACAGGGGGCGAATGATTTTAATACGAACACTGAAGCTTTCTTT; CDR3 protein: CASSKEVLQGANDFNTNTEAFF